This T cell receptor (beta chain) was identified in a study of cytomegalovirus exposure and HLA in healthy donors. Notes on the study in general: The authors listed 180 or so TCR beta chains as cytomegalovirus-associated. Reports indicate that TCR beta sequences accurately predicted the HLA-A and HLA-B alleles of most subjects.

Turning to this clone: Its antigen is not identified.

Regarding donors, all were healthy bone marrow donors. PCR involved 60 Vbeta and 13 Jbeta primers. Assay used: immunoSEQ multiplex PCR; TCRdb lists only in-frame clones, some missing. Of over 100,000 clones detected, roughly 69% appear once; the ten largest clones hold around 2.2%. Sequenced: PBMCs. The sequence derives from a woman aged 25 to 39 in good health and CMV-seronegative.

CDR3 in DNA: TGCAGCGTCCCAACTAGCGGGAGGGCCCACGATACGCAGTATTTT. Translated: CSVPTSGRAHDTQYF. The chain employs TRBV29-1 and TRBJ2-3; 13 nucleotides align to TRBD2. The V gene end was trimmed by 6 bases and the J gene end by 6 bases; junction bases not matched to a gene: 9. The CDR3 totals 15 residues. Germline assignment: CDR1 SQVTM and CDR2 ANQGSEA.